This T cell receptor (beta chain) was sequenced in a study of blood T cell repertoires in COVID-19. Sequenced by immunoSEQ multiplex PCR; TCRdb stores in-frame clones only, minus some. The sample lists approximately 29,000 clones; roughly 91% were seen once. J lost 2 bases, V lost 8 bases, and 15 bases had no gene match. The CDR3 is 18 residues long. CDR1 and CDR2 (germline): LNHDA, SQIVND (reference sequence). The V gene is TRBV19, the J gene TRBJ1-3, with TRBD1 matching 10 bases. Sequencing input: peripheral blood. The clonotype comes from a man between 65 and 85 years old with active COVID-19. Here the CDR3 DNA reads TGTGCCAGTTATCCCCGGGACAGGGGATTTGTGGCTGGAAACACCATATATTTT. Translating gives CASYPRDRGFVAGNTIYF.